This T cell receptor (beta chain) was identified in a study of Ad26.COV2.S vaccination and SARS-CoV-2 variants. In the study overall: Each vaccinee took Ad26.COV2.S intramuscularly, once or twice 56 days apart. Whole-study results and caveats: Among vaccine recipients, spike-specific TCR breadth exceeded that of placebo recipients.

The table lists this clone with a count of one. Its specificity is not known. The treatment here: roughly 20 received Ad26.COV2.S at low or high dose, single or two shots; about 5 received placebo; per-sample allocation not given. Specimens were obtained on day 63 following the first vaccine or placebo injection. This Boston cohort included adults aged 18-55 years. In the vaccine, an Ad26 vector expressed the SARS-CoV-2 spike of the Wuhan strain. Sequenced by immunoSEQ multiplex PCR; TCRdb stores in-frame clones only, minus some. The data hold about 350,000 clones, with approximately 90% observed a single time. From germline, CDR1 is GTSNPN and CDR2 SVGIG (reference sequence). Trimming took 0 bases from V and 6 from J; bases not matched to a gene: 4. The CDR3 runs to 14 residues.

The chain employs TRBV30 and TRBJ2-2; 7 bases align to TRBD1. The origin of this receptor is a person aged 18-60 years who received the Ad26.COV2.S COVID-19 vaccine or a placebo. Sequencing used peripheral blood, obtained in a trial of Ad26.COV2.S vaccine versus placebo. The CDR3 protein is CAWSVSTGPGELFF. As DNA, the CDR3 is TGTGCCTGGAGTGTCTCGACAGGGCCCGGGGAGCTGTTTTTT. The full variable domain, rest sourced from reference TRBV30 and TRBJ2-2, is SQTIHQWPATLVQPVGSPLSLECTVEGTSNPNLYWYRQAAGRGLQLLFYSVGIGQISSEVPQNLSASRPQDRQFILSSKKLLLSDSGFYLCAWSVSTGPGELFFGEGSRLTVL.